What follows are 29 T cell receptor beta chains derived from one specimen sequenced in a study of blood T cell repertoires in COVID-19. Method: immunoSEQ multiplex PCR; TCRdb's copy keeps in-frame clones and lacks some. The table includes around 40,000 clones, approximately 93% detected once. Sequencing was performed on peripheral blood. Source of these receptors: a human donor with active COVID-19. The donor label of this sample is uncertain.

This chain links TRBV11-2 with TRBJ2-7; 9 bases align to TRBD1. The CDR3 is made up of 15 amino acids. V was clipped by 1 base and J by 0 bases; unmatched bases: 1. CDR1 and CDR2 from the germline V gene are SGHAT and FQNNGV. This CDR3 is CASSLVGQGSYEQYF. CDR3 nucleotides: TGTGCCAGCAGCTTAGTGGGACAGGGCTCCTACGAGCAGTACTTC.

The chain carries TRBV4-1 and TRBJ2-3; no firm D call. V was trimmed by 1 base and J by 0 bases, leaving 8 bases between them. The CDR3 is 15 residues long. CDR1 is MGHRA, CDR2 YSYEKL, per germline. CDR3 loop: CASSQVWASTDTQYF. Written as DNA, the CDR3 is TGCGCCAGCAGCCAAGTGTGGGCGAGCACAGATACGCAGTATTTT.

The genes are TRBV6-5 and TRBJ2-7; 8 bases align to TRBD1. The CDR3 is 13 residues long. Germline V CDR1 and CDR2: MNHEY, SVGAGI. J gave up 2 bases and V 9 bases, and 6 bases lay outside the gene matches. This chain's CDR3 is CASTGQGPYEQYF. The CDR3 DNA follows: TGTGCCAGTACTGGACAGGGTCCCTACGAGCAGTACTTC.

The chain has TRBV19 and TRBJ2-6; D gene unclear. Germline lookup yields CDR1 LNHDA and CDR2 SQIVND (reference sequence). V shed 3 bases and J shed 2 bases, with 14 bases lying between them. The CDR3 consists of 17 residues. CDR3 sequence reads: CASSMNGRATGANVLTF. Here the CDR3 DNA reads TGTGCCAGTAGTATGAATGGTCGCGCCACTGGGGCCAACGTCCTGACTTTC.

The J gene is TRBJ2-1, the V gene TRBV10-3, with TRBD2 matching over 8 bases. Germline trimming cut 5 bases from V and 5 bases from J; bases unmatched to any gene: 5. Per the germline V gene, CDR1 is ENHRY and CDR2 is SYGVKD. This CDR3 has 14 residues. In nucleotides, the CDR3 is TGTGCCATCAGTCCCGGGACTAGAGACAATGAGCAGTTCTTC. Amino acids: CAISPGTRDNEQFF.

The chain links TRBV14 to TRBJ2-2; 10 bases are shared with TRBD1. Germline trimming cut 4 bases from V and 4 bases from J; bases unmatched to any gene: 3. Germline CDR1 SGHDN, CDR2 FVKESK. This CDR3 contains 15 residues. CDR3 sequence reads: CASSPRDRGTGELFF. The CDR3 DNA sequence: TGTGCCAGCAGCCCCCGGGACAGGGGCACCGGGGAGCTGTTTTTT.

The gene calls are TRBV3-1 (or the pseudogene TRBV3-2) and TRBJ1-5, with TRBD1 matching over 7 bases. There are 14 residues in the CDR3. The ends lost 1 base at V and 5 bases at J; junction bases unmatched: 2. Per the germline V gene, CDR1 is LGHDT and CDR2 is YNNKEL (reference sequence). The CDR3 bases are TGTGCCAGCAGCCAAGCAGGGGGGTATCAGCCCCAGCATTTT. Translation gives CASSQAGGYQPQHF.

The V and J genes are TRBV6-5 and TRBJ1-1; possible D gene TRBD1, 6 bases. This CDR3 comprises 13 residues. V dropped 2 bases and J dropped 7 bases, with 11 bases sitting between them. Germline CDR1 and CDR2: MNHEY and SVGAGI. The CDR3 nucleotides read TGTGCCAGCAGTTACAGATTACAGGGTGAAGCTTTCTTT. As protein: CASSYRLQGEAFF.

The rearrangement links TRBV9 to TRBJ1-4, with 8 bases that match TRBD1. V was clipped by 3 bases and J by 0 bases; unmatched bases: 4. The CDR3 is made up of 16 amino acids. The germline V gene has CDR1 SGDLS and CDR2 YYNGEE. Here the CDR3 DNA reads TGTGCCAGCAGCGCGACAGGGGCCGCAACTAATGAAAAACTGTTTTTT. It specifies CASSATGAATNEKLFF.

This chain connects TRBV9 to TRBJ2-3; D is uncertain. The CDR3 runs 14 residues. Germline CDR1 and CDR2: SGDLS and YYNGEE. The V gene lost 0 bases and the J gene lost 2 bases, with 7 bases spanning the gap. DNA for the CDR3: TGTGCCAGCAGCGTAGAGCCTTTCACAGATACGCAGTATTTT. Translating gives CASSVEPFTDTQYF. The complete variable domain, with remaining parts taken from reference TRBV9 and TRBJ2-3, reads DSGVTQTPKHLITATGQRVTLRCSPRSGDLSVYWYQQSLDQGLQFLIQYYNGEERAKGNILERFSAQQFPDLHSELNLSSLELGDSALYFCASSVEPFTDTQYFGPGTRLTVL.

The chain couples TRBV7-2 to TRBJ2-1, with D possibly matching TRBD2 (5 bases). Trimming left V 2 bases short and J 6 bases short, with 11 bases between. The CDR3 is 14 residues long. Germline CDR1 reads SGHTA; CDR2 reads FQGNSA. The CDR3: CASSLTTRVNEQFF. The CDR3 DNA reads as TGTGCCAGCAGCTTAACCACTAGGGTCAATGAGCAGTTCTTC.

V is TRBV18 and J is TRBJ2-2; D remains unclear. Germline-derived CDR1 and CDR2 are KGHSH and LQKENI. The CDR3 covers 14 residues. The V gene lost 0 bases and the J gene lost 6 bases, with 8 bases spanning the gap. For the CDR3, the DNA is TGTGCCAGCTCACCACCGAGTCTTTCCGGGGAGCTGTTTTTT. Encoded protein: CASSPPSLSGELFF.

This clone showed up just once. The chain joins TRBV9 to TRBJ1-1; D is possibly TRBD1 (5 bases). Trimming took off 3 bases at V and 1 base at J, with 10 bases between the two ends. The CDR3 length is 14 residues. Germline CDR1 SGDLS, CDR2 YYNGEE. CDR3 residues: CASSAWGGNTEAFF. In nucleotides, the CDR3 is TGTGCCAGCAGCGCCTGGGGGGGGAACACTGAAGCTTTCTTT.

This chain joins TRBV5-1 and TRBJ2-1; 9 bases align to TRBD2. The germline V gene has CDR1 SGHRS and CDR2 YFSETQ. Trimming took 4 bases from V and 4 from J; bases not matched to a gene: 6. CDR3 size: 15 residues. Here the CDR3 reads CASSPGLALYNEQFF. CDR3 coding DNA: TGCGCCAGCAGCCCCGGACTAGCGTTATACAATGAGCAGTTCTTC.

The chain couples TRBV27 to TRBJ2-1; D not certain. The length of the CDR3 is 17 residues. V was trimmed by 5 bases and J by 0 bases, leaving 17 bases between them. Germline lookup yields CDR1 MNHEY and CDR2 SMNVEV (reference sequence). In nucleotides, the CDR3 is TGTGCCAGCAGTGCCCTCGGCGGCTCGAGCTCCTACAATGAGCAGTTCTTC. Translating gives CASSALGGSSSYNEQFF.

Here the CDR3 DNA reads TGCGCCAGCAGCTTGGGTTCGCGGACAACAGATACGCAGTATTTT. Residues: CASSLGSRTTDTQYF. V gene TRBV5-1 combines with J gene TRBJ2-3, with TRBD1 as a possible D gene (5 bases). V was pared by 0 bases and J by 3 bases, with 11 bases between. Germline V lookup: CDR1 SGHRS, CDR2 YFSETQ. The CDR3 totals 15 residues.

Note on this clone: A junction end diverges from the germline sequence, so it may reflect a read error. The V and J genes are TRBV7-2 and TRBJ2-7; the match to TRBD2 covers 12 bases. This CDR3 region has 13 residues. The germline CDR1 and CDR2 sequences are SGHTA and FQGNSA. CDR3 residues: CASSLAGGPEQYF. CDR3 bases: TGTGCCAGCAGCCTAGCGGGGGGGCCCGAGCAGTACTTC.

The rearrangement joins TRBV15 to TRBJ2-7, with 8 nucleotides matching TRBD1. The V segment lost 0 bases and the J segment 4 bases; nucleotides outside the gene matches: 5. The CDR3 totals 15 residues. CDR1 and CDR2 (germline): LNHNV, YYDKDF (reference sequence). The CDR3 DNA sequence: TGTGCCACCAGCAGAGATCAGGGACAGGATTACGAGCAGTACTTC. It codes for CATSRDQGQDYEQYF.

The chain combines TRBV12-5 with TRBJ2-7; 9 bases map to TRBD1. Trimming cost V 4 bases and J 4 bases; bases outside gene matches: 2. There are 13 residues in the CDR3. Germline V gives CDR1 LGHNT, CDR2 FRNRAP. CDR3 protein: CASGWDREYEQYF. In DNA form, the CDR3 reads TGTGCTAGTGGTTGGGACAGGGAATACGAGCAGTACTTC.

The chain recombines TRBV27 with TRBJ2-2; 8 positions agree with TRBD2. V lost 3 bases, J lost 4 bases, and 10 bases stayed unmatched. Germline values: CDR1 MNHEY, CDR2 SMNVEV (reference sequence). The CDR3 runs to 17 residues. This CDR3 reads CASSFPALAGSTGELFF. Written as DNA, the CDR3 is TGTGCCAGCAGTTTCCCTGCCCTAGCGGGTTCCACCGGGGAGCTGTTTTTT.

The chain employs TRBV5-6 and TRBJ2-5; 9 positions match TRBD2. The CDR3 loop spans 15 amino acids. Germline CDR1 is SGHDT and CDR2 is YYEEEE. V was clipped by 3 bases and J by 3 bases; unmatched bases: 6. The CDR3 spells CASSSSGTSKETQYF. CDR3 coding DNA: TGTGCCAGCAGCTCATCCGGGACTAGCAAAGAGACCCAGTACTTC.

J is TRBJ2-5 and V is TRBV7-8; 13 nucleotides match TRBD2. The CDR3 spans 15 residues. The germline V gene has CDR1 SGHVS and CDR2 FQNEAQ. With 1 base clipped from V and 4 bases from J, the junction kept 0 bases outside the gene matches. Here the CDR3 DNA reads TGTGCCAGCAGCTTAGGGACTAGCGGGAGAGAGACCCAGTACTTC. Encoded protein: CASSLGTSGRETQYF.

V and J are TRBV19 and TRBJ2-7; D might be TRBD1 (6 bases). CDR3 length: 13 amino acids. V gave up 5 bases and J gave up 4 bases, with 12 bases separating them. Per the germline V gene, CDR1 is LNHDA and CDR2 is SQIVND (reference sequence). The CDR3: CASSSGTLYEQYF. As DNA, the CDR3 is TGTGCCAGTAGTTCCGGGACACTATACGAGCAGTACTTC.

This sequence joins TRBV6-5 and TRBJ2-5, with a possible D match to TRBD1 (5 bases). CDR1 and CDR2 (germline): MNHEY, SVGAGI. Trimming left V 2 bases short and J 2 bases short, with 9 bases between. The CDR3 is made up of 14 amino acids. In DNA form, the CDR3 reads TGTGCCAGCAGTTACAGGGGTGGGCAAGAGACCCAGTACTTC. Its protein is CASSYRGGQETQYF.

For the CDR3, the DNA is TGTGCCAGCAGCCTCGATAGTGTGGATACGCAGTATTTT. Its translation is CASSLDSVDTQYF. V and J are TRBV6-6 and TRBJ2-3; D gene ambiguous. Between the trimmed V and J ends, which lost 6 bases and 6 bases, there was a span of 13 bases. The CDR3 has 13 amino acids. Looked up from germline, CDR1 is MNHNY and CDR2 is SVGAGI (reference sequence).

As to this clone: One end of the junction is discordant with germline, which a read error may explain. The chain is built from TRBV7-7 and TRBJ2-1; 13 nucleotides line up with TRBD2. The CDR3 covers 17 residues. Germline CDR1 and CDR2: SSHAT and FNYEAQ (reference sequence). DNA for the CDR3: TGTGCTAGCAGCTTAGCGGGGACTAGCGGGAACTACAATGAGCAGTTCTTC. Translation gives CASSLAGTSGNYNEQFF.

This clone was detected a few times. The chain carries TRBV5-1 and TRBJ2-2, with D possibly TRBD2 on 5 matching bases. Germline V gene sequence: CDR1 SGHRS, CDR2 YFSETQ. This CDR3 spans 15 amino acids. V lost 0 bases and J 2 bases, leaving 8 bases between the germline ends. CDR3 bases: TGCGCCAGCAGCTTGGCGGGGATCAACACCGGGGAGCTGTTTTTT. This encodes CASSLAGINTGELFF.

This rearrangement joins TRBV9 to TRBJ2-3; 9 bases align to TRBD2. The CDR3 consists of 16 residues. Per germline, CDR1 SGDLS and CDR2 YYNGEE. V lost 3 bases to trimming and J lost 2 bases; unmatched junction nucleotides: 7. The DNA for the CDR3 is TGTGCCAGCAGCGCAACCCCTAGCGGGATCACAGATACGCAGTATTTT. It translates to CASSATPSGITDTQYF.

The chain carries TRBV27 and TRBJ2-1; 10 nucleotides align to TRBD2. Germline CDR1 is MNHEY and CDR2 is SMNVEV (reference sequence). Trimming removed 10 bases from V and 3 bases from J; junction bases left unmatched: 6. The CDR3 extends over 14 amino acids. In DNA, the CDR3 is TGTGCCACCGAAGCGGGGGGGGTCTACAATGAGCAGTTCTTC. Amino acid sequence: CATEAGGVYNEQFF.